The T cell receptor (beta chain) under discussion was sequenced for a study of human T cells and chemical hapten exposure. The time point: patch test 3, about 24 weeks after DPC sensitization. The sample's treatment: therapeutic diphenylcyclopropenone sensitization with weekly scalp DPC. MiXCR, run by TCRdb on the RACE reads, gives a single entry per CDR3 protein. The sample has approximately 90,000 distinct CDR3 sequences, less than 35% seen once. CDR3 length: 14 residues. Between the trimmed V and J ends, which lost 3 bases and 0 bases, there was a span of 9 bases. This clonotype was sampled from a man in his forties or fifties with alopecia areata. Some clones in this sample may be carry-over from other donors' samples. The sequencing here drew on whole blood, taken in connection with sensitization to the hapten diphenylcyclopropenone (DPC). The chain uses TRBV12-3 or TRBV12-4 and TRBJ2-7; D not resolved. The CDR3, as DNA: TGTGCCAGCAGTTTTCAGGCTGACTCCTACGAGCAGTACTTC. Its translation is CASSFQADSYEQYF.